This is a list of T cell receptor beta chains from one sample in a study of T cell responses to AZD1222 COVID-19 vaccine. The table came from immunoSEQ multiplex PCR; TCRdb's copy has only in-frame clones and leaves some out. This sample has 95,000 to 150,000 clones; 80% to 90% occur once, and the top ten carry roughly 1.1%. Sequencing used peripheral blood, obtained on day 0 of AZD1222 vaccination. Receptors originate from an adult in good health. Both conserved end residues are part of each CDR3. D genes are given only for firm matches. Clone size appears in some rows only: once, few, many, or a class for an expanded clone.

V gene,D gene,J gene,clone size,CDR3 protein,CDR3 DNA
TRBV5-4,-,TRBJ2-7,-,CASSRGQGLSYEQYF,TGTGCCAGCTCTCGTGGCCAGGGACTCTCCTACGAGCAGTACTTC
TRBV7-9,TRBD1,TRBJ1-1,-,CASSPQGVATEAFF,TGTGCCAGCAGCCCCCAGGGGGTTGCCACTGAAGCTTTCTTT
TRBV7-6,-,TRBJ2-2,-,CASSLAFWAGDRNTGELFF,TGTGCCAGCAGCTTAGCGTTTTGGGCAGGGGATAGGAACACCGGGGAGCTGTTTTTT
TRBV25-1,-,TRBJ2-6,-,CASSEGANVLTF,TGTGCCAGCAGTGAAGGGGCCAACGTCCTGACTTTC
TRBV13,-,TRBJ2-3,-,CASSFRRSPDTQYF,TGTGCCAGCAGCTTTCGCCGATCCCCAGATACGCAGTATTTT
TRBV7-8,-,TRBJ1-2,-,CASSLYTAPGSNYGYTF,TGTGCCAGCAGCTTATATACAGCCCCAGGGTCTAACTATGGCTACACCTTC
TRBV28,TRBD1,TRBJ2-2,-,CASRHTGGRTGELFF,TGTGCCAGCAGGCACACAGGGGGTAGGACCGGGGAGCTGTTTTTT
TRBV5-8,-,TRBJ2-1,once,CASSLPLGGTYNEQFF,TGTGCCAGCAGCTTGCCCCTCGGGGGCACCTACAATGAGCAGTTCTTC
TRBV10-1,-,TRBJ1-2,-,CASSEFGSDGYTF,TGCGCCAGCAGTGAGTTCGGGTCCGACGGCTACACCTTC
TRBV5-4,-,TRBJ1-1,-,CASSLGGRTMNTEAFF,TGTGCCAGCAGCTTGGGTGGTAGGACAATGAACACTGAAGCTTTCTTT
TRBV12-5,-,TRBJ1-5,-,CASGLALDSLSNQPQHF,TGTGCTAGTGGTTTGGCCCTGGACTCCTTGAGCAATCAGCCCCAGCATTTT
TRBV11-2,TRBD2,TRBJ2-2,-,CASSDLAGALTGELFF,TGTGCCAGCAGCGATCTAGCGGGGGCGCTCACCGGGGAGCTGTTTTTT
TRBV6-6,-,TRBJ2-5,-,CASSYPGETQYF,TGTGCCAGCAGTTACCCCGGGGAGACCCAGTACTTC
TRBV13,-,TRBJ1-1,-,CASSLGQNF,TGTGCCAGCAGCTTAGGGCAAAACTTT
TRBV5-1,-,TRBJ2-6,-,CASSSQGAGANVLTF,TGCGCCAGCAGCTCGCAGGGCGCTGGGGCCAACGTCCTGACTTTC
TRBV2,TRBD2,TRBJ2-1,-,CATLSGDAYNEQFF,TGTGCCACTCTTAGCGGGGACGCATACAATGAGCAGTTCTTC
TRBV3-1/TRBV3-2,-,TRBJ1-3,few,CASSPSQGTGNTIYF,TGTGCCAGCAGCCCATCCCAGGGTACTGGAAACACCATATATTTT
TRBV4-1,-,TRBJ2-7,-,CASSQDSVSEQYF,TGCGCCAGCAGCCAAGATTCGGTCAGCGAGCAGTACTTC
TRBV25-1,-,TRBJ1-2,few,CASSEVRAGYTF,TGTGCCAGCAGTGAAGTTCGAGCCGGCTACACCTTC
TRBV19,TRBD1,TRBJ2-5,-,CAVGQETQETQYF,TGTGCCGTGGGACAGGAGACCCAAGAGACCCAGTACTTC
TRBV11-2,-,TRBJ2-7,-,CASSSDYEQYF,TGTGCCAGCAGCTCAGACTACGAGCAGTACTTC
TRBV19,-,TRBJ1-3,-,CASSNRDPYFSGNTIYF,TGTGCCAGTAGTAACCGGGATCCCTACTTCTCTGGAAACACCATATATTTT
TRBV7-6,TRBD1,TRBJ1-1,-,CASSLPGRGMNTEAFF,TGTGCCAGCAGCTTACCAGGCAGGGGGATGAACACTGAAGCTTTCTTT
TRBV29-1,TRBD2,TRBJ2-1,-,CSLMVSGGAVEQFF,TGCAGCCTCATGGTTAGCGGGGGGGCCGTTGAGCAGTTCTTC
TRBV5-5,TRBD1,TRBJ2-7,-,CASSWRPGQGRVEQYF,TGTGCCAGCAGCTGGCGGCCGGGACAGGGGCGGGTCGAGCAGTACTTC
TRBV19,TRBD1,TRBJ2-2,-,CASSTIPGQGRGGELFF,TGTGCCAGTAGTACCATCCCGGGACAGGGGAGAGGCGGGGAGCTGTTTTTT
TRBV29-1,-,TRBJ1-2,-,CSVAHYRSDGYTF,TGCAGCGTTGCGCATTATAGGAGTGATGGCTACACCTTC
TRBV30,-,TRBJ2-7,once,CASQMVSYEQYF,TGTGCCTCTCAAATGGTTTCCTACGAGCAGTACTTC
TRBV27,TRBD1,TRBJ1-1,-,CASRVGTAYTEAFF,TGTGCCAGCAGGGTCGGGACAGCCTACACTGAAGCTTTCTTT
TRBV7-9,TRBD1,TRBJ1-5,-,CASSATGAHQPQHF,TGTGCCAGCAGCGCGACAGGGGCGCATCAGCCCCAGCATTTT
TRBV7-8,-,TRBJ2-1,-,CASSFGVYNEQFF,TGTGCCAGCAGCTTCGGTGTTTACAATGAGCAGTTCTTC
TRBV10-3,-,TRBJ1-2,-,CAITSGALNYGYTF,TGTGCCATCACCTCAGGGGCGCTTAACTATGGCTACACCTTC
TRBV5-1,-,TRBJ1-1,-,CASSSAGGGRSTEAFF,TGCGCCAGCAGCTCCGCGGGTGGGGGTCGAAGCACTGAAGCTTTCTTT
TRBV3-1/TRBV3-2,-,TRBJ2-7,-,CASSQDGTASNF,TGTGCCAGCAGCCAAGATGGCACAGCCTCAAACTTC
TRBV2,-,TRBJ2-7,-,CASSGGSYEQYF,TGTGCCAGCAGTGGGGGCAGCTACGAGCAGTACTTC